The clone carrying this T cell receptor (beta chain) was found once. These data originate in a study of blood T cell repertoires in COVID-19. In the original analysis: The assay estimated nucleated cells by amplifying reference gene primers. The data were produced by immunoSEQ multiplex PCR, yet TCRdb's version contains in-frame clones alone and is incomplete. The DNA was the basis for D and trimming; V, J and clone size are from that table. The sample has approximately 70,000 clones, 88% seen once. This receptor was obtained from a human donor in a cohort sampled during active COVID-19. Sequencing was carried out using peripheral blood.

The CDR3 sequence is CASSIDLAGVQPQHF. In DNA form, the CDR3 reads TGTGCCAGTAGTATAGATTTAGCGGGGGTTCAGCCCCAGCATTTT. V and J are TRBV19 and TRBJ1-5; D might be TRBD1 (5 bases). Germline-derived CDR1 and CDR2 are LNHDA and SQIVND (reference sequence). CDR3 length equals 15 residues. The germline V and J ends were trimmed by 0 bases and 6 bases, with 12 bases remaining between them.